The sequence of this T cell receptor (beta chain) was determined in a study of blood T cell repertoires in COVID-19. Study at large: Researchers got acute and convalescent COVID-19 samples from the United States, Italy and Spain. PBMCs, B-cell-depleted T cells, or T cells were the source of the cDNA or gDNA that made up the material.

Using immunoSEQ multiplex PCR, the repertoire was profiled, and TCRdb retains in-frame clones only, with some absent. The sample has approximately 150,000 clones, approximately 82% seen once; the top ten hold 15%. The recovered donors of Cohort 3 showed two negative PCRs, clearance, or symptom resolution. Germline CDR1 reads SGHVS; CDR2 reads FNYEAQ. The V and J ends lost 5 bases and 5 bases respectively, with 9 bases between them. The CDR3 runs 12 residues. The rearrangement joins TRBV7-6 to TRBJ1-2; D is undetermined. The clonotype was recovered from a man aged 45-65 years who had recovered from COVID-19. The sample was PBMCs or T cells enriched from blood (not recorded which). Here the CDR3 reads CASSQLSYGYTF. In DNA, the CDR3 is TGTGCCAGCAGCCAATTGAGTTATGGCTACACCTTC.